Here is one T cell receptor beta chain with its context. In this sample, this clonotype turned up many times. This receptor's antigen is unknown. No much larger clonotype is one base removed from it; base qualities were not supplied. This record comes from a study of spatial heterogeneity in lung cancer (dated 2019 in TCRdb). As for the study more broadly: Donors were around 69 patients with early-stage, untreated non-small cell lung cancer from the lung TRACERx cohort. Follow-up PBMC samples were sequenced whenever available, and the median time to follow-up was roughly two years after resection. Beta-chain transcripts were consistently detected in greater numbers than alpha-chain transcripts, which likely reflects a higher abundance of beta-chain transcripts. In the raw uncorrected reads, each unique combination of TCR and UMI appeared more than ten times on average. In non-small cell lung cancer, the study made a quantitative comparison of TCR alpha and beta repertoires among multiple tumor regions, matched nontumor lung and blood. TCR repertoire features were related to nonsynonymous mutation counts determined by whole-exome sequencing of tumor tissue. Both alpha and beta chains were TCR-sequenced in 200 or so tumor regions, around 64 matched nontumor lung samples and some 50 PBMC samples obtained at surgery.

On the study overall, not on this receptor specifically: Additional single-cell paired TCR alpha and beta sequencing was considered necessary to confirm, at a functional level, the hypothesis that regional TCRs recognize regional mutations. Ubiquitous expanded tumor TCRs were detected in blood more often at tumor resection than at routine follow-up. Only 14 patients were included in comparisons of baseline and follow-up blood repertoires.

The library was prepared using 5' RACE. The sample was run on a NextSeq 500. In the TCR library protocol, a unique molecular identifier was attached to each TCR cDNA molecule so that PCR and sequencing errors could be corrected. The source study handled its data this way. TCR identification, UMI-based error correction and CDR3 extraction were all carried out with Decombinator tools. Expanded TCRs were defined as those above a frequency of 2 per 1,000, corresponding to the top 1% of the tumor frequency distribution. Each repertoire was subsampled 100 times to 5,000 TCRs, after which Renyi diversity was computed with the R vegan package. CDR3 similarity networks were built from amino acid triplet string-kernel similarity, with CDR3s being connected when pairwise similarity was above 0.82. TCRdb applied fastp at Q25 and MiXCR to the public reads, then kept only in-frame beta chains. Every distinct CDR3 protein forms one entry, paired with its most common genes and DNA. These V and J calls are TCRdb output, not the study's own analysis. The sample contains 15,000 to 20,000 distinct CDR3 sequences, more than 8% of them found a single time. Roughly a third of the sample is taken by the ten largest.

The time point label here, explained by the study, means: blood at routine non-recurrence follow-up after resection. Without any cell sorting, TCR sequencing was performed on whole RNA extracted either from tumor and nontumor lung tissue or from cryopreserved PBMC samples. Only patients for whom sufficient RNA was available from at least two tumor regions were selected for TCR sequencing. This sample comprised PBMCs, obtained at follow-up. The sequence was obtained from a female donor with early-stage non-small cell lung cancer.

In nucleotide form, the sequence is TGCAGCGTCCGGACTAGCGGGAGCTACGAGCAGTACTTC. Its protein product is CSVRTSGSYEQYF. Recombination linked TRBV29-1 to TRBJ2-7; 13 bases in the junction line up with TRBD2. V is cut back by 6 bases and J by 3 bases, with 2 bases in the junction unmatched. The germline V gene specifies SQVTM as CDR1 and ANQGSEA as CDR2. Taken from cysteine to phenylalanine, the CDR3 has 13 residues. Of all the DNA, just the CDR3 is kept, 39 bases in frame from base 1.